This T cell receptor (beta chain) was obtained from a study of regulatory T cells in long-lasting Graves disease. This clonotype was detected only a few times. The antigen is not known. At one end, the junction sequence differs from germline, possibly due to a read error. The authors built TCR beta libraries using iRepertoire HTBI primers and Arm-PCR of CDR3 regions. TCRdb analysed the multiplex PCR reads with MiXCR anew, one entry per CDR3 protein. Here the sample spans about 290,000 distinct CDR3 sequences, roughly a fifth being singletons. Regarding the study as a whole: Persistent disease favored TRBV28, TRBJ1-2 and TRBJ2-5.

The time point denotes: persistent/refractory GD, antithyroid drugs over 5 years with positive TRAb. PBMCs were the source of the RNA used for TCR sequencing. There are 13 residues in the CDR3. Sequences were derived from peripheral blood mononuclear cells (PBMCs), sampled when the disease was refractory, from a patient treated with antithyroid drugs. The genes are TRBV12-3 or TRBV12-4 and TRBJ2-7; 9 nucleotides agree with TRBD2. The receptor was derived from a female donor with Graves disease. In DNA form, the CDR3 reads TGTGCCAGCAGCACCAGGGGGACTAGCCGGCAACACTTC. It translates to CASSTRGTSRQHF.